This T cell receptor (beta chain) was sequenced for a study of early T cells in non-severe SARS-CoV-2 infection. Findings and caveats of the study: VDJdb matches were skewed toward anti-spike CD8 T cell responses.

Turning to this clonotype: Its antigen is still unknown.

Individual cDNA molecules were tagged with unique molecular identifiers, the study reported. TCRdb ran MiXCR on the 5' RACE reads and lists one entry per CDR3 protein. The sample includes around 33,000 distinct CDR3 sequences, around 4.4% seen only once; the top ten take about an eighth. This CDR3 is built from 13 residues. Germline CDR1 and CDR2: SGHTA and FQGTGA. Trimming removed 5 bases from V and 3 bases from J, with 11 bases in between. The TCR comes from an adult who was a healthcare worker with PCR-confirmed SARS-CoV-2 infection or an uninfected control (not recorded which). The specimen sequenced was whole blood. The chain uses TRBV7-3 and TRBJ2-7; D is ambiguous. The CDR3 sequence is CASSLSTDYEQYF. In DNA, the CDR3 is TGTGCCAGCAGCCTCTCGACGGACTACGAGCAGTACTTC.